The 9 T cell receptor beta chains in this list originate from one sample, sequenced in a study of CD8 T cells in Susac syndrome (dated by TCRdb to about 2019). Library construction relied on the immunoSEQ multiplex PCR assay. RNA was extracted using the RNeasy kit, and roughly 0.5 to 1 ug of the RNA was reverse transcribed with random hexamers. Through fastp at Q25 and MiXCR, TCRdb rebuilt clones from the public reads, retaining in-frame beta chains. Identical CDR3 proteins give one entry, which carries the most common genes and DNA. In all, the sample holds more than 200,000 distinct CDR3 sequences, and about 95% of those were seen once. Around 0.15% of the sample is in the top ten clones. Sequencing input: CD4+ T cells from PBMCs. These receptors all come from a human donor with Susac syndrome.

The chain joins TRBV25-1 to TRBJ2-3; D could derive from TRBD1 or TRBD2 (5 bases each). Germline CDR1 and CDR2: MGHDK and SYGVNS. This CDR3 comprises 18 residues. V lost 5 bases and J lost 0, with 21 bases in between. The CDR3 DNA is TGTGCCAGCAGTTCCCTTGATGGGGGAGTTACTAGCACAGATACGCAGTATTTT. Protein sequence: CASSSLDGGVTSTDTQYF.

The CDR3: CASGLAAQGYTF. CDR3 nucleotide sequence: TGTGCTAGTGGTTTGGCCGCCCAGGGCTACACCTTC. This chain joins TRBV12-5 and TRBJ1-2; D not resolved. The V end lost 1 base, the J end lost 8 bases, and 8 bases lay between the germline ends. CDR3 length equals 12 residues. Germline V CDR1 and CDR2: LGHNT, FRNRAP.

The chain couples TRBV7-2 to TRBJ1-1; 9 nucleotides align to TRBD1. Germline CDR1 and CDR2: SGHTA and FQGNSA. The CDR3 has 16 residues. The trim removed 5 bases at V and 7 bases at J, leaving 14 bases unmatched. The CDR3 nucleotides are TGTGCCAGCAGCGTAAGCACCGGGACAGGGAGTGATGAAGCTTTCTTT. This encodes CASSVSTGTGSDEAFF.

The CDR3 sequence is CASSPTEGFTEAFF. The CDR3 coding sequence is TGTGCCAGCAGCCCTACTGAGGGGTTCACTGAAGCTTTCTTT. The chain links TRBV14 to TRBJ1-1; perhaps TRBD1 as D (5 bases). Trimming shortened V by 4 bases and J by 4 bases, and 13 bases separated the two germline ends. The germline gives CDR1 SGHDN, CDR2 FVKESK. The CDR3 runs to 14 residues.

In this sample, this clonotype turned up once. V usage is TRBV27 and J usage is TRBJ1-5; TRBD1 matches 7 bases. The CDR3 contains 16 residues. Germline CDR1 and CDR2: MNHEY and SMNVEV (reference sequence). V lost 6 bases to trimming and J lost 3 bases; unmatched junction nucleotides: 11. CDR3: CASRDRQGNLNQPQHF. DNA for the CDR3: TGTGCCAGCAGGGATAGACAGGGTAACCTCAATCAGCCCCAGCATTTT.

The chain joins TRBV4-2 to TRBJ2-4, with 8 bases lining up with TRBD1. From germline, CDR1 is LGHNA and CDR2 YNFKEQ. The CDR3 sequence is 18 residues long. V trimming: 0 bases; J trimming: 0 bases; junction bases outside the gene matches: 7. CDR3 sequence (DNA): TGTGCCAGCAGCCAAGATCGCGGACAGGGTCTAGCCAAAAACATTCAGTACTTC. Encoded protein: CASSQDRGQGLAKNIQYF.

This chain joins TRBV29-1 and TRBJ2-3; D is possibly TRBD2 (6 bases). Trimming cost V 4 bases and J 5 bases, with 16 bases left between them. Germline assignment: CDR1 SQVTM and CDR2 ANQGSEA. There are 14 residues in the CDR3. CDR3 in amino acids: CSVAGDESRDTQYF. CDR3 DNA: TGCAGCGTTGCGGGGGACGAGTCTCGAGATACGCAGTATTTT.

The chain couples TRBV2 to TRBJ2-1; TRBD2 might be the D (6 bases). V was trimmed by 7 bases and J by 5 bases, leaving 9 bases between them. CDR3 length: 12 amino acids. Germline lookup yields CDR1 SNHLY and CDR2 FYNNEI. CDR3 amino acids: CASTLAHNEQFF. CDR3 nucleotide sequence: TGTGCCAGCACCCTAGCGCACAATGAGCAGTTCTTC. Supplemented by reference TRBV2 and TRBJ2-1, the full variable domain reads EPEVTQTPSHQVTQMGQEVILRCVPISNHLYFYWYRQILGQKVEFLVSFYNNEISEKSEIFDDQFSVERPDGSNFTLKIRSTKLEDSAMYFCASTLAHNEQFFGPGTRLTVL.

The count of this clonotype is one. This chain connects TRBV29-1 to TRBJ2-2; 7 nucleotides align to TRBD2. The V gene's germline CDR1 is SQVTM and CDR2 ANQGSEA. This CDR3 comprises 14 residues. The trim removed 3 bases at V and 1 base at J, leaving 2 bases unmatched. The CDR3 here is CSVDRGGNTGELFF. The CDR3 DNA is TGCAGCGTTGATCGCGGGGGGAACACCGGGGAGCTGTTTTTT.